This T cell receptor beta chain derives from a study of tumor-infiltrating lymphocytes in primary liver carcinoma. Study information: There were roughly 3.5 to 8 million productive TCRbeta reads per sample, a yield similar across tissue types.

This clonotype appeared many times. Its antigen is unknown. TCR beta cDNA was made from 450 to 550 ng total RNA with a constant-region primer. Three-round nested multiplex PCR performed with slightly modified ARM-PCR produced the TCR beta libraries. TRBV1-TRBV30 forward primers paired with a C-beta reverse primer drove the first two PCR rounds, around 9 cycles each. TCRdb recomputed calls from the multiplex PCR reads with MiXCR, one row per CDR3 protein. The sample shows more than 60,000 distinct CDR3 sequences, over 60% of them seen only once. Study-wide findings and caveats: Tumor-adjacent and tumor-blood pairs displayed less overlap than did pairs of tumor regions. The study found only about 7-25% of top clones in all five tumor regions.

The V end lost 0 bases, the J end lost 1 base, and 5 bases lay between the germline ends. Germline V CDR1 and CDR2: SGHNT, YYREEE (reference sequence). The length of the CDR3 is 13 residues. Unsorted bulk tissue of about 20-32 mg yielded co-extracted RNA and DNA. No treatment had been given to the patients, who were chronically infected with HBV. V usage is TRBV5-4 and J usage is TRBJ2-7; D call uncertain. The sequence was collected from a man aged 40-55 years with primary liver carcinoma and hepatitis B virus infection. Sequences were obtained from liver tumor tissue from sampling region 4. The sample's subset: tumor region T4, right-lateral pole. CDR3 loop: CASSLAGSYEQYF. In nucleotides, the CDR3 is TGTGCCAGCAGCTTGGCCGGGTCCTACGAGCAGTACTTC.